This T cell receptor beta chain was retrieved from a study of blood T cell repertoires in COVID-19 (dated by TCRdb to the early 2020s). About the study as a whole: The collaborator samples originated in the United States, Italy and Spain and spanned the acute and convalescent phases of COVID-19. The samples were drawn from two sources: the first 160 participants of the ongoing ImmuneRACE study, and 1,254 subjects contributed by 6 global collaborators. Deeply sampled blood TCRbeta repertoires from subjects exposed to, actively infected with, or recovered from COVID-19 were included in the dataset. Where HLA class I and class II types were available, the types were taken from metadata supplied by the sample provider, not from assay-based typing. The prospective study material was composed of cDNA or gDNA derived from T cells, B-cell-depleted T cells, or PBMCs. A de-identified subject ID, COVID-19 status, age in years and sex were almost always included in the sample metadata. The repertoires were released in a freely available public database meant as a resource for research on the immune response to SARS-CoV-2. What the research found in general, with its limitations: Clinical and demographic metadata were provided uncurated, with the amount varying by source and participant.

TCRbeta CDR3 regions were amplified from genomic DNA by means of the immunoSEQ Assay, a bias-controlled multiplex PCR. The paper's data handling went like this. Within the assay, amplification of reference gene primers was used to estimate how many nucleated cells each sample contained. To quantify the absolute abundance of each unique TCRbeta CDR3 rearrangement, sequence reads were collapsed and filtered. For each sample, productive Simpson clonality was calculated as the square root of Simpson's diversity index across productive rearrangements. In its TCRdb copy, this immuneACCESS table keeps in-frame sequences only and misses some clones. Where compared with another copy, unresolved V genes explain less than half of these, and the others have no known cause. V and J calls and clone size are those listed in that table; D and trimming were worked out from the DNA. In this sample the table shows 50,000 to 70,000 clones, 85% to 90% of which occur a single time. About 7.4% of the sample belongs to the ten largest clones.

On this clone: It has no known antigen specificity. No base quality values were provided; no much bigger clone lies one nucleotide off.

Each collaborating institution followed its own protocols to collect whole blood in K2EDTA tubes. For TCRbeta analysis, collaborator samples were shipped as frozen whole blood, as isolated PBMCs, or as DNA extracted from either sample type. The receptor was derived from a human donor with active COVID-19. The donor label of this sample is uncertain. The sequencing input was peripheral blood.

The sequenced DNA: TGTGCCAGCAGCTTGGCGAGTTACACAGATACGCAGTATTTT. The resulting protein is CASSLASYTDTQYF. The chain links TRBV5-4 with TRBJ2-3; too little of a D gene remains to name it. The cysteine opens and the phenylalanine closes a CDR3 of 14 amino acids. CDR3 DNA only is kept here, 42 bases in frame from base 1. The V and J ends are trimmed by 0 bases and 2 bases, leaving 7 bases between them. CDR1 SGHNT and CDR2 YYREEE were looked up in the germline V gene (reference sequence).